These 9 T cell receptor beta chains came from one sample sequenced in a study of post-analysis software for immune sequencing data. General study points: A handful of TRBV segments occurring more often in patients than controls included TRBV5-6, TRBV5-1 and TRBV20-1.

For these receptors, no antigen is known. Unique molecular identifiers tagged the TCR beta cDNA libraries. TCRdb fed the PCR reads into MiXCR, producing one record per CDR3 protein. Of hundreds of thousands of distinct CDR3 sequences in the sample, around 60% were seen once. Sequencing input: blood. These receptors all come from a girl aged 2 to 9 with multiple sclerosis.

This sequence joins TRBV30 and TRBJ2-5; the match to TRBD1 covers 8 bases. The CDR3 loop spans 14 amino acids. Germline loops: CDR1 GTSNPN, CDR2 SVGIG (reference sequence). V lost 4 bases and J lost 5; bases outside the gene matches: 9. The CDR3 nucleotides read TGTGCCTGGAAAGGGGACCGACAGGGGGAGACCCAGTACTTC. It translates to CAWKGDRQGETQYF.

This clonotype was picked up one time. The J gene is TRBJ2-5, the V gene TRBV6-1; 7 bases are a match to TRBD1. V shed 5 bases and J 2 bases; nucleotides not matched to a gene: 14. Looked up from germline, CDR1 is MNHNS and CDR2 is SASEGT. The CDR3 consists of 17 residues. In nucleotides, the CDR3 is TGTGCCAGCAGTAAGACGACAGGGCGCGATCCTCAAGAGACCCAGTACTTC. As protein: CASSKTTGRDPQETQYF.

This clonotype was seen a few times. In DNA form, the CDR3 reads TGTGCCAGCGGATTTCTGGGGACTATATCCAATGAGCAGTTCTTC. Amino acids: CASGFLGTISNEQFF. J is TRBJ2-1 and V is TRBV6-4; 7 nucleotides agree with TRBD2. The CDR3 runs to 15 residues. Germline V gene data show CDR1 as MRHNA and CDR2 as SNTAGT. J gave up 6 bases and V 8 bases, and 13 bases lay outside the gene matches.

This chain uses TRBV6-6 with TRBJ1-1; tentatively, D is TRBD1 (5 bases). The V and J ends lost 0 bases and 5 bases respectively, with 10 bases between them. The CDR3 totals 14 residues. CDR1 and CDR2 from the germline V gene are MNHNY and SVGAGI (reference sequence). The CDR3 sequence: CASSYSGRDTEAFF. Written as DNA, the CDR3 is TGTGCCAGCAGTTACTCGGGCAGGGATACTGAAGCTTTCTTT.

This sequence joins TRBV20-1 and TRBJ1-1; D is uncertain. The V end lost 4 bases, the J end lost 0 bases, and 3 bases lay between the germline ends. CDR3 length: 11 amino acids. Germline-derived CDR1 and CDR2 are DFQATT and SNEGSKA (reference sequence). CDR3: CSAKMNTEAFF. As DNA, the CDR3 is TGCAGTGCTAAAATGAACACTGAAGCTTTCTTT.

This clonotype was recorded only once. The J gene is TRBJ1-5, the V gene TRBV12-3 or TRBV12-4; TRBD1 is a possible D gene (5 bases). V lost 3 bases, J lost 7 bases, and 13 bases lay in between. The CDR3 length is 14 residues. Written as DNA, the CDR3 is TGTGCCAGCAGTTTGTCAGGGCCGGGGCAGCCCCAGCATTTT. Translating gives CASSLSGPGQPQHF.

The chain is built from TRBV9 and TRBJ2-1, with 9 bases identical to TRBD1. J gave up 6 bases and V 0 bases, and 4 bases lay outside the gene matches. Germline assignment: CDR1 SGDLS and CDR2 YYNGEE. The CDR3 consists of 15 residues. For the CDR3, the DNA is TGTGCCAGCAGCGTAGCGACAGGGGGTCGCAATGAGCAGTTCTTC. Protein: CASSVATGGRNEQFF.

J is TRBJ1-5 and V is TRBV20-1; unclear D gene. Germline CDR1 reads DFQATT; CDR2 reads SNEGSKA (reference sequence). The length of the CDR3 is 13 residues. The V gene lost 3 bases and the J gene lost 4 bases, with 10 bases spanning the gap. The CDR3 spells CSASSGMNQPQHF. The CDR3, as DNA: TGCAGTGCTAGTTCAGGCATGAATCAGCCCCAGCATTTT.

V and J are TRBV5-1 and TRBJ2-7; 8 bases are a match to TRBD2. The CDR3 spans 17 residues. Trimming at V came to 2 bases and at J to 0 bases, leaving 10 bases not matched to a gene. The germline CDR1 and CDR2 sequences are SGHRS and YFSETQ. CDR3 residues: CASSFGVLAASSYEQYF. CDR3 in DNA: TGCGCCAGCAGCTTTGGGGTACTAGCGGCTAGCTCCTACGAGCAGTACTTC.